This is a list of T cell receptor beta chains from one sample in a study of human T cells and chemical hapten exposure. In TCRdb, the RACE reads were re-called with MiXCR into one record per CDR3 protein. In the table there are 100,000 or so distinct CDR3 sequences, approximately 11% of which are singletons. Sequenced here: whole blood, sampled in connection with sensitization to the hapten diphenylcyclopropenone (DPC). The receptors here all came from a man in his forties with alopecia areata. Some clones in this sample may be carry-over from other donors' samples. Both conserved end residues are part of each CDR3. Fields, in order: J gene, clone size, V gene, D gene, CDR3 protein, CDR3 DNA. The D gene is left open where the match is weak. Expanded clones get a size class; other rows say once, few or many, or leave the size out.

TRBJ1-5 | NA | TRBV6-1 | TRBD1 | CASSEVLDRGGNQPQHF | TGTGCCAGCAGTGAAGTTTTGGACAGGGGAGGAAATCAGCCCCAGCATTTT
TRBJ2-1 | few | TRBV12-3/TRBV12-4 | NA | CASSSRSLVQFF | TGTGCCAGCAGTTCCCGGAGTTTGGTGCAGTTCTTC
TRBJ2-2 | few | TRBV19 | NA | CASRGGGADTGELFF | TGTGCCAGTAGAGGAGGGGGCGCGGACACCGGGGAGCTGTTTTTT
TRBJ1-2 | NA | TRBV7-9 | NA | CASSAGDYGYTF | TGTGCCAGCAGCGCAGGGGACTATGGCTACACCTTC
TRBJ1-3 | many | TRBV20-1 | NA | CSAGPGNTIYF | TGCAGTGCCGGGCCTGGAAACACCATATATTTT
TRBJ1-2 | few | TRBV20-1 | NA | CSARVPTMDGYTF | TGCAGTGCTAGAGTTCCAACGATGGATGGCTACACCTTC
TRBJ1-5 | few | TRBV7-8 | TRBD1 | CASSLGSGTANQPQHF | TGTGCCAGCAGCTTAGGGTCAGGGACAGCCAATCAGCCCCAGCATTTT
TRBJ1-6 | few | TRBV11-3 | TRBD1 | CASSSRQGWNSPLHF | TGTGCCAGCAGCTCTCGACAGGGATGGAATTCACCCCTCCACTTT
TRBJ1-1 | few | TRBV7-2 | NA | CASSLLWGGTEAFF | TGTGCCAGCAGCTTATTATGGGGAGGTACTGAAGCTTTCTTT
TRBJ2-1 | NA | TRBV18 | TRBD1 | CASSPQGQPKSWWFF | TGTGCCAGCTCACCCCAGGGACAGCCAAAATCGTGGTGGTTCTTC
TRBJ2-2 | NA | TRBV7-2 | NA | CASSLGVRRELFF | TGTGCCAGCAGCCTAGGGGTCAGAAGGGAGCTGTTTTTT
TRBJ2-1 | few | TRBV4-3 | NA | CASSQDARGRAYNEQFF | TGCGCCAGCAGCCAAGATGCCCGGGGTCGGGCCTACAATGAGCAGTTCTTC
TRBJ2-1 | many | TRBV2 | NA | CASGGVLDGEQFF | TGTGCCAGCGGAGGGGTCTTAGACGGTGAGCAGTTCTTC
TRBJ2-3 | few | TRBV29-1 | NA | CSVEELGGYTQYF | TGCAGCGTTGAAGAGTTGGGGGGCTATACGCAGTATTTT
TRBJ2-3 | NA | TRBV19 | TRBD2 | CASSRAGTSGGVDTQYF | TGTGCCAGTAGTAGGGCCGGGACTAGCGGGGGAGTCGATACGCAGTATTTT